This TCR beta chain comes out of a study of somatic reversion in DOCK8 deficiency (dated by TCRdb to between 2020 and 2021). Turning to the overall study: T cell receptor beta repertoires were compared among DOCK8-deficient patients, DOCK8-revertant patients and healthy volunteers. The study examined how somatic reversion of pathogenic DOCK8 variants changes lymphocyte differentiation and function in DOCK8 deficiency. DOCK8-deficient patients in the study had been reported previously.

This clonotype is labeled medium-sized (0.01 to 0.1%). What this receptor recognizes is not known. The input lacks base qualities; no much larger clone sits a single base away. The library relied on multiplex PCR. One-step amplicon PCR with EuroClonality-NGS primers was used to generate TRB libraries from approximately 100 ng genomic DNA. Sequencing of TRB amplicons was performed on Illumina MiSeq instruments using 2 x 250 bp version 2 chemistry. On the authors' methods: Primary TRB sequence analysis and V(D)J annotation were performed with IMGT/HighV-QUEST. Repertoire diversity and composition were evaluated with VDJtools after removing nonfunctional clones and downsampling for comparisons between samples. Through fastp at Q25 and MiXCR, TCRdb rebuilt clones from the public reads, retaining in-frame beta chains. Every entry covers one CDR3 protein and lists the most common genes and DNA from its rows. The V and J calls, along with clone size, are taken from TCRdb and not from the paper's own processing. The sample table shows several thousand distinct CDR3 sequences, and more than 20% are seen once. Clones ranked in the top ten supply less than 9.5% of the sample.

The healthy control blood was obtained from volunteer donors, who were supplied by blood services in Australia and France. Genomic DNA for TCR repertoire analysis was extracted from whole blood samples or from PBMCs. The CDR3 contains 12 residues, cysteine and phenylalanine counted. The sequence is cut down to CDR3 DNA, 36 bases in frame from base 1. V gives up 2 bases and J gives up 7 bases, and the segment between their germline ends measures 8 bases. The germline V gene (reference sequence) specifies LGHDT as CDR1 and YNNKEL as CDR2. What the work shows at the level of the full study, not this receptor alone: The methods did not state, for each individual sample, whether the source material was whole blood or PBMCs.

The TCR comes from a human donor in good health. Recombination connected TRBV3-1 to TRBJ1-1; no D gene call is confident. Sequencing used peripheral blood. The DNA sequence follows: TGTGCCAGCAGCCAAAGGGTTGGTGAAGCTTTCTTT. The translation is CASSQRVGEAFF.